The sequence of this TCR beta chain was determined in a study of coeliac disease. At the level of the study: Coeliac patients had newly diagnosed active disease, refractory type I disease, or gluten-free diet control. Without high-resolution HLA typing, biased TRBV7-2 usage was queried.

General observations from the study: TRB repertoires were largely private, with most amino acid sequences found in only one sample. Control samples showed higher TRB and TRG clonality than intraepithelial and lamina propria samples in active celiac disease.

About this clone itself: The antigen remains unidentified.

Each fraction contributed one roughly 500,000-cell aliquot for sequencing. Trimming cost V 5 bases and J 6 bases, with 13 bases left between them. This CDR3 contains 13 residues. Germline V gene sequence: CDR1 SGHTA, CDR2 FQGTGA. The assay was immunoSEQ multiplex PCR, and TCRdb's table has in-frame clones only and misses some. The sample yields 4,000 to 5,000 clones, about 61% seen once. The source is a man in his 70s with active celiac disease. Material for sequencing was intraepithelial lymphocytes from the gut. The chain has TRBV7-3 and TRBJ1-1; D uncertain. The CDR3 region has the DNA TGTGCCAGCAGCCTCCAAGGACTACCTGAAGCTTTCTTT. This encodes CASSLQGLPEAFF.